This TCR beta chain derives from a study of blood T cell repertoires in COVID-19. Study information: Researchers got acute and convalescent COVID-19 samples from the United States, Italy and Spain. The analysed material was cDNA or gDNA that came from T cells, B-cell-depleted T cells, or PBMCs.

As processed by the authors: Amplifying reference gene primers gave estimates of nucleated cell counts. The table came from immunoSEQ multiplex PCR; TCRdb's copy has only in-frame clones and leaves some out. That table is the source of V, J and clone size, and D and trimming were worked out from the DNA. The sample shows some 100,000 clones, roughly 92% of them seen only once. The CDR3 has 16 residues. Per the germline V gene, CDR1 is LGHDT and CDR2 is YNNKEL (reference sequence). The junction had 9 bases not matched to a gene; V was cut back by 4 bases and J by 3 bases. The gene calls are TRBV3-1 (or the pseudogene TRBV3-2) and TRBJ2-5, with 9 bases fitting TRBD2. The sequence was obtained from a man aged 70 or older with acute or convalescent COVID-19. Sequenced material: peripheral blood. For the CDR3, the DNA is TGTGCCAGCAGCCTAAGGGGGCGGGGGGGCGAAGAGACCCAGTACTTC. This translates into CASSLRGRGGEETQYF.